One T cell receptor beta chain is described in this entry. Germline CDR1 is SGHRS and CDR2 is YFSETQ. The CDR3 is made up of 14 amino acids. Trimming took off 0 bases at V and 4 bases at J, with 10 bases between the two ends. Assay used: immunoSEQ multiplex PCR; TCRdb lists only in-frame clones, some missing. Of 57,000 or so clones listed, 70% to 90% are singletons. The source of the sample is a study of OX40 agonist ivuxolimab in advanced cancers. The sample was CD4+ or CD8+ T cells sorted from blood, taken in a trial of the OX40 agonist ivuxolimab. This receptor was taken from an adult with an advanced solid tumor such as melanoma, head and neck, liver or kidney cancer. The V call is TRBV5-1, the J call TRBJ1-2; the D gene is possibly TRBD1 (6 bases). The chain's CDR3 is CASSLGDNGYGYTF. The CDR3 region has the DNA TGCGCCAGCAGCTTGGGGGACAACGGCTATGGCTACACCTTC.